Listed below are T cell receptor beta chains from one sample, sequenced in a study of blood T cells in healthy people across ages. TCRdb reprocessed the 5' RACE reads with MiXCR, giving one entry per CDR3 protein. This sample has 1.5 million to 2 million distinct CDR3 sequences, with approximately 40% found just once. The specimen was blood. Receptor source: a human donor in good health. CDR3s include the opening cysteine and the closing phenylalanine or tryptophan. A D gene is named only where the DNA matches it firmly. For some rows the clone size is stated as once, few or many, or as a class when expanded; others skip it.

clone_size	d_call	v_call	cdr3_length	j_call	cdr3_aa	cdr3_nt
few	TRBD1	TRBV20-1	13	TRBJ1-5	CRAGQGTNQPQHF	TGCAGGGCGGGACAGGGCACGAATCAGCCCCAGCATTTT
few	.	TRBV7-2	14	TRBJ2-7	CASSLGLPPYEQYF	TGTGCCAGCAGCTTAGGACTGCCTCCCTACGAGCAGTACTTC
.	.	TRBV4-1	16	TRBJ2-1	CASSQSGSPAYNEQFF	TGCGCCAGCAGCCAATCTGGGAGCCCTGCGTATAATGAGCAGTTCTTC
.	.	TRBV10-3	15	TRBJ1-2	CATHRDTQANYGYTF	TGTGCCACCCACCGGGACACCCAAGCTAACTATGGCTACACCTTC
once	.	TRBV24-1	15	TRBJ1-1	CATSDPGTWGSEAFF	TGTGCCACCAGTGATCCCGGGACTTGGGGTTCTGAAGCTTTCTTT
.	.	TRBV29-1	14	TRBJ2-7	CSVRGAGRSYEQYF	TGCAGCGTGAGAGGGGCTGGCCGCTCCTACGAGCAGTACTTC
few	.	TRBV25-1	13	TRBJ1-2	CASSVVQGSGYTF	TGTGCCAGCAGTGTAGTCCAGGGAAGTGGCTACACCTTC
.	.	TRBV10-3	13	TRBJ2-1	CAISDAGRNEQFF	TGTGCCATCAGTGATGCAGGGAGGAATGAGCAGTTCTTC
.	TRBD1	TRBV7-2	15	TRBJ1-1	CASSLLGTGYTEAFF	TGTGCCAGCAGCCTTCTCGGGACAGGGTACACTGAAGCTTTCTTT
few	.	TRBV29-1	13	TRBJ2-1	CSVTERGNNEQFF	TGCAGCGTTACTGAGAGGGGAAACAATGAGCAGTTCTTC
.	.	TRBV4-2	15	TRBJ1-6	CTSSQDRAAFQPLHF	TGTACCAGCAGCCAAGATAGGGCAGCCTTTCAACCCCTCCACTTT
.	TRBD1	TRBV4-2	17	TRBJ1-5	CASSQVRQGVLNQPQHF	TGTGCCAGCAGCCAAGTGAGACAGGGAGTATTGAATCAGCCCCAGCATTTT
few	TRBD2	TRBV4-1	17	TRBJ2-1	CASSQDWSGGAVNEQFF	TGCGCCAGCAGCCAAGATTGGAGCGGGGGGGCCGTGAATGAGCAGTTCTTC
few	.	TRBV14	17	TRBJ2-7	CASSQVTGTKGPYEQYF	TGTGCCAGCAGCCAAGTGACAGGGACTAAGGGTCCCTACGAGCAGTACTTC
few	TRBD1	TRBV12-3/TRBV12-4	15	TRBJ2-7	CASRRTGGRAYEQYF	TGTGCCAGCAGGCGGACAGGGGGCAGAGCCTACGAGCAGTACTTC
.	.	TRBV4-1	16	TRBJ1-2	CASSQEEKGLGYGYTF	TGCGCCAGCAGCCAAGAAGAGAAGGGGTTGGGGTATGGCTACACCTTC
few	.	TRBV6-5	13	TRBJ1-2	CASSYSEGRGYTF	TGTGCCAGCAGTTACTCGGAGGGTAGGGGCTACACCTTC
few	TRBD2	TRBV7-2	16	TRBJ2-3	CASSLEAAGGRYTQYF	TGTGCCAGCAGCTTAGAGGCGGCGGGGGGGCGGTATACGCAGTATTTT
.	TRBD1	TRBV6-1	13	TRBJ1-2	CASSGVRGSGYTF	TGTGCCAGCAGTGGGGTCAGGGGGAGCGGCTACACCTTC
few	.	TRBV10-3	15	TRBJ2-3	CAISETPGSTDTQYF	TGTGCCATCAGTGAGACACCGGGGAGCACAGATACGCAGTATTTT
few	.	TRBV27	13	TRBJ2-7	CASSPTAAGEQYF	TGTGCCAGCAGTCCCACAGCGGCGGGCGAGCAGTACTTC
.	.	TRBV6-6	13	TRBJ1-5	CASSYPSNQPQHF	TGTGCCAGCAGTTACCCTAGCAATCAGCCCCAGCATTTT
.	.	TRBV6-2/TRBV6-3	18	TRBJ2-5	CASSYGRLRPGRQETQYF	TGTGCCAGCAGTTACGGAAGGCTGAGGCCGGGACGCCAAGAGACCCAGTACTTC
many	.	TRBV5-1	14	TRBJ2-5	CASSPDTGFGTQYF	TGCGCCAGCAGCCCCGACACGGGATTTGGGACCCAGTACTTC
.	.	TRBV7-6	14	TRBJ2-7	CTSSLWGAGDEQYF	TGTACCAGCAGCTTGTGGGGGGCTGGGGACGAGCAGTACTTC
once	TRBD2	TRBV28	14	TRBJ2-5	CASNSRGSGKTQYF	TGTGCCAGCAACTCCCGGGGGAGCGGGAAGACCCAGTACTTC
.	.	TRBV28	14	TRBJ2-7	CATQGGRVWNEQYF	TGTGCCACCCAGGGGGGCAGGGTCTGGAACGAGCAGTACTTC
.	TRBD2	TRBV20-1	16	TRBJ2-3	CSASRASGGLTDTQYF	TGCAGTGCGAGTCGGGCTAGCGGGGGACTCACAGATACGCAGTATTTT
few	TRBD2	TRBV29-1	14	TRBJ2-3	CSVAASGGRDTQYF	TGCAGCGTTGCGGCTAGCGGGGGGCGAGATACGCAGTATTTT
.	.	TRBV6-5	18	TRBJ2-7	CASSYRPLEKGFVYEQYF	TGTGCCAGCAGTTATCGACCCCTGGAGAAAGGGTTTGTCTACGAGCAGTACTTC
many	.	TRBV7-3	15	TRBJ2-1	CASSLMGGSYNEQFF	TGTGCCAGCAGCTTAATGGGGGGCTCCTACAATGAGCAGTTCTTC
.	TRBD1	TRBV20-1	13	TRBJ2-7	CSASQGAGGEQYF	TGCAGTGCTAGTCAGGGGGCGGGCGGCGAGCAGTACTTC
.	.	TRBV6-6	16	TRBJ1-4	CVSSYSGRAANEKLFF	TGTGTCAGCAGTTACTCTGGGCGGGCCGCGAATGAAAAACTGTTTTTT
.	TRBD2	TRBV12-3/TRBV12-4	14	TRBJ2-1	CAIRTSGGRNEQFF	TGTGCCATTAGGACTAGCGGGGGGAGGAATGAGCAGTTCTTC
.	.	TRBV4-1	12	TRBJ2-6	CASSPVLGVLTF	TGCGCCAGCAGCCCCGTTCTAGGCGTCCTGACTTTC
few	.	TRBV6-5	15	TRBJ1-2	CASSRFVDSSSGYTF	TGTGCCAGCAGTCGGTTTGTCGACAGCTCCTCAGGCTACACCTTC
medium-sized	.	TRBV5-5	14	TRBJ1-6	CASSLGRHNSPLHF	TGTGCCAGCAGCTTGGGCCGGCATAATTCACCCCTCCACTTT
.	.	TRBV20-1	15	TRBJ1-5	CSAREGRGTGEPQHF	TGCAGTGCTAGAGAGGGGAGAGGGACGGGGGAGCCCCAGCATTTT
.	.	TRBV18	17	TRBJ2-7	CASSPPGAERPSYEQYF	TGTGCCAGCTCACCACCGGGGGCCGAAAGGCCCTCCTACGAGCAGTACTTC
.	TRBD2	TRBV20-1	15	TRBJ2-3	CSAGAVLAGAYTQYF	TGCAGTGCTGGGGCGGTACTAGCGGGGGCGTATACGCAGTATTTT